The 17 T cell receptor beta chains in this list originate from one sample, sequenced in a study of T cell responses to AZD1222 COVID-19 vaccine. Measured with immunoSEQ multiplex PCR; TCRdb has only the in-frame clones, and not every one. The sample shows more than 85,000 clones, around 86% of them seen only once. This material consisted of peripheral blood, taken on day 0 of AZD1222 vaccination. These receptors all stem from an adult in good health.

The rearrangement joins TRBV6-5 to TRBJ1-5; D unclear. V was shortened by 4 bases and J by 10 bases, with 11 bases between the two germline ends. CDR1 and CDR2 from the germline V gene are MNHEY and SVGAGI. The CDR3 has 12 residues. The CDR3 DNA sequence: TGTGCCAGCAGTTCCTCGGAAGGACCCCAGCATTTT. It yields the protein CASSSSEGPQHF.

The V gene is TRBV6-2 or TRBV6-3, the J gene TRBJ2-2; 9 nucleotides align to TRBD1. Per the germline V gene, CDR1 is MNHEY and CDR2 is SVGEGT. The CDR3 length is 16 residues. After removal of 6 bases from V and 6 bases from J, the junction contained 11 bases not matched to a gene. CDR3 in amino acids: CASSSRDRVTAGELFF. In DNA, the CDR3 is TGTGCCAGCAGCTCCCGGGACAGGGTGACGGCCGGGGAGCTGTTTTTT.

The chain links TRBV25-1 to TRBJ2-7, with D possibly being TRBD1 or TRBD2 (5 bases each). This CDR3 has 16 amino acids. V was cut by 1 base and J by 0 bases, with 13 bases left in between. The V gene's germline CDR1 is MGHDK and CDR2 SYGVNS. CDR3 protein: CASSELGEGSSYEQYF. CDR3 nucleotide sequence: TGTGCCAGCAGTGAATTGGGAGAGGGGAGCTCCTACGAGCAGTACTTC.

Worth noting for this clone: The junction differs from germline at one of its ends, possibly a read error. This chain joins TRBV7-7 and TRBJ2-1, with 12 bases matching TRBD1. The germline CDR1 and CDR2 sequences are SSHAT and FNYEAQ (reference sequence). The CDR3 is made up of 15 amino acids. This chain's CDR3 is CASSSGTGGGDEQFF. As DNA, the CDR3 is TGTGCTAGCAGCTCCGGGACAGGGGGCGGCGATGAGCAGTTCTTC.

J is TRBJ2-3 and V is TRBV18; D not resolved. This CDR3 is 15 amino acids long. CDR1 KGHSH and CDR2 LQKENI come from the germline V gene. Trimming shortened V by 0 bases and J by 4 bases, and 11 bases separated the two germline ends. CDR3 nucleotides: TGTGCCAGCTCACCACCGTCTTTTAGGGCAGATACGCAGTATTTT. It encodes CASSPPSFRADTQYF.

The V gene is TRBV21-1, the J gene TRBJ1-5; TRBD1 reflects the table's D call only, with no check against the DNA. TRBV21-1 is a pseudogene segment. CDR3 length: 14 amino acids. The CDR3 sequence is CASRGTGDNQPQHF. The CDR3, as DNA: TGTGCCAGCAGGGGGACAGGGGACAATCAGCCCCAGCATTTT.

The CDR3 spells CASSRTPERVNEQFF. CDR3 nucleotide sequence: TGTGCCAGCAGCCGAACCCCGGAGCGCGTCAATGAGCAGTTCTTC. V usage is TRBV6-5 and J usage is TRBJ2-1; no reliable D call. This CDR3 is built from 15 residues. Trimming stripped 6 bases from V and 6 bases from J, with 18 bases between. CDR1 is MNHEY and CDR2 is SVGAGI in the germline V gene.

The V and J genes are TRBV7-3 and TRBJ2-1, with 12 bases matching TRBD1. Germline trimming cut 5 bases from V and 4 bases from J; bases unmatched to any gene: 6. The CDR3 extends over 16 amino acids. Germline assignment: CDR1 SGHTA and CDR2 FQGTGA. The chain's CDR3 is CASSPRDRGQYNEQFF. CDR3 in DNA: TGTGCCAGCAGCCCCCGGGACAGGGGGCAATACAATGAGCAGTTCTTC.

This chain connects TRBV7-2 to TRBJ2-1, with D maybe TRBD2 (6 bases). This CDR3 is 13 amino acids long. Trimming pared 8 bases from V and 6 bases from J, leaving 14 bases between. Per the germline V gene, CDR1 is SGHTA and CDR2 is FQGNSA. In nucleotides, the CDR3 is TGTGCCAGCGGTCTACTAGCCACCAATGAGCAGTTCTTC. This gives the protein CASGLLATNEQFF.

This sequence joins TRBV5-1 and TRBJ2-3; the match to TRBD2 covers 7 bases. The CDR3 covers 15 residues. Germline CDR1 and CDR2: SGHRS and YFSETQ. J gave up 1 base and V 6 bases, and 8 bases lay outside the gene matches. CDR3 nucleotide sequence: TGCGCCAGCACTCGGGGGGAAGGGGGCACAGATACGCAGTATTTT. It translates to CASTRGEGGTDTQYF. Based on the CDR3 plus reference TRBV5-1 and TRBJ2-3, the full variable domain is KAGVTQTPRYLIKTRGQQVTLSCSPISGHRSVSWYQQTPGQGLQFLFEYFSETQRNKGNFPGRFSGRQFSNSRSEMNVSTLELGDSALYLCASTRGEGGTDTQYFGPGTRLTVL.

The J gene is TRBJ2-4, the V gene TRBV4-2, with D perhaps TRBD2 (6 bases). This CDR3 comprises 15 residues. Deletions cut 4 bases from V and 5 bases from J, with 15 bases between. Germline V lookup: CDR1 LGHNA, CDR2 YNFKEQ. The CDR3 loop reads CASSPQVGSQNIQYF. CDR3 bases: TGTGCCAGCAGCCCCCAGGTCGGGAGCCAAAACATTCAGTACTTC.

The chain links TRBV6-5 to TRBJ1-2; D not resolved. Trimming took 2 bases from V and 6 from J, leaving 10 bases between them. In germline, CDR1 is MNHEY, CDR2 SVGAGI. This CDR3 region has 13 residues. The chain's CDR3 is CASSYLRWDGYTF. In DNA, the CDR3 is TGTGCCAGCAGTTACCTTCGGTGGGATGGCTACACCTTC.

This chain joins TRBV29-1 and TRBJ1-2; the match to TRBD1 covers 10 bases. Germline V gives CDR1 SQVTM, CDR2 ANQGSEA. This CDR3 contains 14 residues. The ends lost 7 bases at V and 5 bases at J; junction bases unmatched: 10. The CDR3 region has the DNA TGCAGCGCAGGGACAGGGGACGGTGGTTATGGCTACACCTTC. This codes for CSAGTGDGGYGYTF. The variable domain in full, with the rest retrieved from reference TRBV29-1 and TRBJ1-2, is SAVISQKPSRDICQRGTSLTIQCQVDSQVTMMFWYRQQPGQSLTLIATANQGSEATYESGFVIDKFPISRPNLTFSTLTVSNMSPEDSSIYLCSAGTGDGGYGYTFGSGTRLTVV.

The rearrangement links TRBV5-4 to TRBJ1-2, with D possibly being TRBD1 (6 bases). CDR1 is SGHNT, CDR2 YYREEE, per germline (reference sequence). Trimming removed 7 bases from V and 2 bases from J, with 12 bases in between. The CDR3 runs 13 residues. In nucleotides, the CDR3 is TGTGCCAGCGGATCACAGGGAAACTATGGCTACACCTTC. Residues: CASGSQGNYGYTF.

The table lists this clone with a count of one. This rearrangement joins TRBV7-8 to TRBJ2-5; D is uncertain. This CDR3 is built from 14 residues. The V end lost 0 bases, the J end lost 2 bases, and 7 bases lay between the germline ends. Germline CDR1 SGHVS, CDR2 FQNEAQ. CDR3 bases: TGTGCCAGCAGCTTAGCACGTCAACAAGAGACCCAGTACTTC. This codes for CASSLARQQETQYF.

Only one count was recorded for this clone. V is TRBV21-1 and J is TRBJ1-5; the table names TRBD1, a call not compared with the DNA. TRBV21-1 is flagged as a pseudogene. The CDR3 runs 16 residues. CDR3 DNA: TGTGCCAGCAGCAAAGCCCACAGGTATAGCAATCAGCCCCAGCATTTT. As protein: CASSKAHRYSNQPQHF.

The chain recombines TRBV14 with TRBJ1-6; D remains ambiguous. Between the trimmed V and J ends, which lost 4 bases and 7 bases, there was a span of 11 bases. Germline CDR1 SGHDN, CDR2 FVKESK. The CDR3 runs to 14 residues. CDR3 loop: CASSPFTGNSPLHF. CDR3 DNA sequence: TGTGCCAGCAGCCCCTTCACTGGGAATTCACCCCTCCACTTT. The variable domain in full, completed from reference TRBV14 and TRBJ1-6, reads EAGVTQFPSHSVIEKGQTVTLRCDPISGHDNLYWYRRVMGKEIKFLLHFVKESKQDESGMPNNRFLAERTGGTYSTLKVQPAELEDSGVYFCASSPFTGNSPLHFGNGTRLTVT.